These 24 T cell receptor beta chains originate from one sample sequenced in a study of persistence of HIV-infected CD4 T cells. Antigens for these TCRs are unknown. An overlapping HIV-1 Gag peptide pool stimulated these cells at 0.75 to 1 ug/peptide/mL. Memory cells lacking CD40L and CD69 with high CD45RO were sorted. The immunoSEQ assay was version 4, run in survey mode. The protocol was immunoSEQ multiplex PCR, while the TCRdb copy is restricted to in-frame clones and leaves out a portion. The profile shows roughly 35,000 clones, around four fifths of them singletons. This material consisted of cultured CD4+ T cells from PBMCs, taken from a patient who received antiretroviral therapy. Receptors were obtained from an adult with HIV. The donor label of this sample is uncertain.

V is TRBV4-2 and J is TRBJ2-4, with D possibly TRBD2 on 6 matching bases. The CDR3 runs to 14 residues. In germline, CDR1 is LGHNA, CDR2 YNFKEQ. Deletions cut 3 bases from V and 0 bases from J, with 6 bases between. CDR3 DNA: TGTGCCAGCAGCCACGGGGGAGCCAAAAACATTCAGTACTTC. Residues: CASSHGGAKNIQYF.

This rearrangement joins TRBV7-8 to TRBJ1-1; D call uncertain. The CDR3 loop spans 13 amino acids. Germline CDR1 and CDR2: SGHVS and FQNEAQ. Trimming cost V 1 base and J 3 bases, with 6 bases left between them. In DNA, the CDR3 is TGTGCCAGCAGCTTAGGATGGTACACTGAAGCTTTCTTT. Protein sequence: CASSLGWYTEAFF. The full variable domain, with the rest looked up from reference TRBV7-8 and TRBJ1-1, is GAGVSQSPRYKVAKRGQDVALRCDPISGHVSLFWYQQALGQGPEFLTYFQNEAQLDKSGLPSDRFFAERPEGSVSTLKIQRTQQEDSAVYLCASSLGWYTEAFFGQGTRLTVV.

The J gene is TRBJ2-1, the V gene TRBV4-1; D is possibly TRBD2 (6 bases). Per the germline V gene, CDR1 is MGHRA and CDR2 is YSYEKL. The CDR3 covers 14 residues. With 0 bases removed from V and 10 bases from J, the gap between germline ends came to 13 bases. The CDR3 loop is CASSQDSLLAEQFF. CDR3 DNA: TGCGCCAGCAGCCAAGATTCCCTCCTAGCGGAGCAGTTCTTC.

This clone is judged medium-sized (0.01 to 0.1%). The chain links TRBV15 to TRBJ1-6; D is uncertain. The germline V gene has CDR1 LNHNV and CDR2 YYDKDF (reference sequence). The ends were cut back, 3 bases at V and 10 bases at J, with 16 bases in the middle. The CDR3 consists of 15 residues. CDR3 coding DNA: TGTGCCACCAGCAGGGATCGATCGGCCGGGTCACCCCTCCACTTT. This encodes CATSRDRSAGSPLHF.

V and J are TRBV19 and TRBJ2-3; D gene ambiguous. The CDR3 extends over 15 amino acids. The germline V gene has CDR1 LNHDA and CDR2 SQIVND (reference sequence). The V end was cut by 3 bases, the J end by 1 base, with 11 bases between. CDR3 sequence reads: CASSISQSRTDTQYF. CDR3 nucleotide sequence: TGTGCCAGTAGTATCAGTCAAAGCCGCACAGATACGCAGTATTTT.

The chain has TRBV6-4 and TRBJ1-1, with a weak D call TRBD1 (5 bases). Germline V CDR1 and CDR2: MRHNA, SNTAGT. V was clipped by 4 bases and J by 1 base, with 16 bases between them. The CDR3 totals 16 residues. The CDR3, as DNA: TGTGCCAGCAGTGCTAGATGGGGACGGTCGAACACTGAAGCTTTCTTT. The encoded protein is CASSARWGRSNTEAFF.

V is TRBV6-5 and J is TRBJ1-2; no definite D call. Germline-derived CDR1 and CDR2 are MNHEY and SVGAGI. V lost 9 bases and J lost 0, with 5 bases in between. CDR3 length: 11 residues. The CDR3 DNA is TGTGCCAGTACAGCTAACTATGGCTACACCTTC. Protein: CASTANYGYTF.

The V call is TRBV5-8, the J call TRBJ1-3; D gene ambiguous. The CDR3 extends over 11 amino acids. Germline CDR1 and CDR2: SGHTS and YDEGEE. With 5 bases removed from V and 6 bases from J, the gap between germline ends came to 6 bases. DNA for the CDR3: TGTGCCAGCAGACGGGAAAACACCATATATTTT. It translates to CASRRENTIYF.

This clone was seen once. CDR3: CASSFQNTDTQYF. The CDR3 DNA reads as TGTGCCAGCAGTTTCCAGAACACAGATACGCAGTATTTT. The chain carries TRBV12-3 or TRBV12-4 and TRBJ2-3, with D unresolved. The CDR3 loop spans 13 amino acids. V lost 3 bases, J lost 2 bases, and 6 bases lay in between.

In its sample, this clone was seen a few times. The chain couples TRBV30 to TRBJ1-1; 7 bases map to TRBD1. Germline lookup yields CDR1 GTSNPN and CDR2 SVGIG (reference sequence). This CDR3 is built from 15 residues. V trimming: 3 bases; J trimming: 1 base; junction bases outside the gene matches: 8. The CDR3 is CAWRLKGQRNTEAFF. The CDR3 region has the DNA TGTGCCTGGAGGTTAAAGGGACAGAGGAACACTGAAGCTTTCTTT.

The DNA for the CDR3 is TGTGCCAGCAGCAGCCCGTTAACCTACGAGCAGTACGTC. Translated: CASSSPLTYEQYV. The V gene is TRBV12-3 or TRBV12-4, the J gene TRBJ2-7; no reliable D call. Trimming stripped 6 bases from V and 2 bases from J, with 11 bases between. The CDR3 extends over 13 amino acids.

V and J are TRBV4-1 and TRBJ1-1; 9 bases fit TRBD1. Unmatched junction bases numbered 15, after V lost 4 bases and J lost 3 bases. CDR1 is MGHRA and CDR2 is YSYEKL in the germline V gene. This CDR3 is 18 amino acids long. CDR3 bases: TGCGCCAGCAGCCCCTGGAACAGGGGGCGTGCAGGGGACACTGAAGCTTTCTTT. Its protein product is CASSPWNRGRAGDTEAFF.

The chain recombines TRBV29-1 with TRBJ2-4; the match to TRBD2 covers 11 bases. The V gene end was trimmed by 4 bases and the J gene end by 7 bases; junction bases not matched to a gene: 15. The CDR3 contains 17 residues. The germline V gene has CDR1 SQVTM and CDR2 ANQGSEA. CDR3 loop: CSVAITSGGLRENIQYF. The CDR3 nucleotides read TGCAGCGTTGCGATCACTAGCGGGGGTCTTCGGGAGAACATTCAGTACTTC. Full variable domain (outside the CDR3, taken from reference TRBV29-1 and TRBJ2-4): SAVISQKPSRDICQRGTSLTIQCQVDSQVTMMFWYRQQPGQSLTLIATANQGSEATYESGFVIDKFPISRPNLTFSTLTVSNMSPEDSSIYLCSVAITSGGLRENIQYFGAGTRLSVL.

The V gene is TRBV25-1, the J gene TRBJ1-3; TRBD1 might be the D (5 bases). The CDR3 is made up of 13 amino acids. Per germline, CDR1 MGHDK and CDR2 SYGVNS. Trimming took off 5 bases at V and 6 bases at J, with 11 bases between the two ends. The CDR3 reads CASSYGAENTIYF. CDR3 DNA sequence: TGTGCCAGCAGTTACGGGGCGGAAAACACCATATATTTT.

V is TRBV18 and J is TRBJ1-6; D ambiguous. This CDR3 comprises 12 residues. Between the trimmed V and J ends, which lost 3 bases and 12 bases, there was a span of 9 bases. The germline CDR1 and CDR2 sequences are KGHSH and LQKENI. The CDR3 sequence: CASSPSEGPLHF. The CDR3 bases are TGTGCCAGCTCACCGAGTGAGGGACCCCTCCACTTT.

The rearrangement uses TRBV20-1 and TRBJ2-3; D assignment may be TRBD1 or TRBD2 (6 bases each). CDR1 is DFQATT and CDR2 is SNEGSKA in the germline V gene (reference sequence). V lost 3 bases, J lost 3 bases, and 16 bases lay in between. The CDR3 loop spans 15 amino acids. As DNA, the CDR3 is TGCAGTGCTAGTCCGTCGGGGGCGAAAACAGATACGCAGTATTTT. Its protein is CSASPSGAKTDTQYF.

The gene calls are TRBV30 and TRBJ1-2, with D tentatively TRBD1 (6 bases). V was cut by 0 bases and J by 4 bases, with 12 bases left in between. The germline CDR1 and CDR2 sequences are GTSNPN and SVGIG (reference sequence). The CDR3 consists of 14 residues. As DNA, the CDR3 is TGTGCCTGGAGTGTACGGGGGCCAGGCTATGGCTACACCTTC. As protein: CAWSVRGPGYGYTF.

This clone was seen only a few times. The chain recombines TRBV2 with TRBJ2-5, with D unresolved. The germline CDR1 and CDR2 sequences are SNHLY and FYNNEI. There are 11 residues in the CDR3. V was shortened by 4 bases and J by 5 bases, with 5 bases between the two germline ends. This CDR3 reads CASSAVETQYF. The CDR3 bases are TGTGCCAGCAGTGCCGTGGAGACCCAGTACTTC.

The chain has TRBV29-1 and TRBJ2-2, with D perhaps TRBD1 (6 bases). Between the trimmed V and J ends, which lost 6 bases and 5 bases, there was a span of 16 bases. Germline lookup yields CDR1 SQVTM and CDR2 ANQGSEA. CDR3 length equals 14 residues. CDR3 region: CSVTPGARTGELFF. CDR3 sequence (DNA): TGCAGCGTCACCCCAGGGGCGCGAACCGGGGAGCTGTTTTTT.

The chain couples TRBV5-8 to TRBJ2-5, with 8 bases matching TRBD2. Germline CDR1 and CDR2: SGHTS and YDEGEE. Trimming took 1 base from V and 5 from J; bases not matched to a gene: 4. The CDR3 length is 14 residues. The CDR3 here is CASSLRLAGETQYF. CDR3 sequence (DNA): TGTGCCAGCAGCTTGCGGCTAGCGGGCGAGACCCAGTACTTC.

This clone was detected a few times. CDR3 nucleotides: TGTGCCAGCAGAAAGACAGGGGGCGGAGAGACCCAGTACTTC. It codes for CASRKTGGGETQYF. The rearrangement uses TRBV6-5 and TRBJ2-5; TRBD1 agrees at 10 bases. Germline CDR1 reads MNHEY; CDR2 reads SVGAGI. Unmatched junction bases numbered 5, after V lost 6 bases and J lost 4 bases. This CDR3 spans 14 amino acids.

This chain's CDR3 is CAGGQGLISNQPQHF. The CDR3 nucleotides are TGTGCCGGCGGACAGGGACTAATTAGCAATCAGCCCCAGCATTTT. The chain couples TRBV28 to TRBJ1-5, with 8 bases fitting TRBD1. The V gene end was trimmed by 11 bases and the J gene end by 0 bases; junction bases not matched to a gene: 9. The CDR3 spans 15 residues. Germline values: CDR1 MDHEN, CDR2 SYDVKM.

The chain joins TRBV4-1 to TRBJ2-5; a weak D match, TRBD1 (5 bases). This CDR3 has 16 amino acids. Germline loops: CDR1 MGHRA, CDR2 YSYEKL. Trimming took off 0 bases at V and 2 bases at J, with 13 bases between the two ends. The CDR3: CASSQDLGVLQETQYF. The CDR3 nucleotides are TGCGCCAGCAGCCAAGATTTAGGGGTGCTTCAAGAGACCCAGTACTTC.

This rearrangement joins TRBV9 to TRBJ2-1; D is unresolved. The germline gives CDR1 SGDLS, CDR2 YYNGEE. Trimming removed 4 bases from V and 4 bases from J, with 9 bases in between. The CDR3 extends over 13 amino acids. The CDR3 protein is CASSIADYNEQFF. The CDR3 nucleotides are TGTGCCAGCAGCATTGCAGATTACAATGAGCAGTTCTTC.